These 21 T cell receptor beta chains were all obtained from the same sample, sequenced in a study of T cell responses to AZD1222 COVID-19 vaccine. Assay used: immunoSEQ multiplex PCR; TCRdb lists only in-frame clones, some missing. Found here are more than 150,000 clones, about 89% of them singletons; the top ten hold 2.5% to 3%. The sample was peripheral blood, taken on day 0 of MenACWY control vaccination. Receptors were obtained from an adult in good health.

The V and J genes are TRBV19 and TRBJ2-2; 12 bases fit TRBD2. Losses at the gene ends were 9 bases for V and 5 bases for J; bases not matched to a gene: 7. The CDR3 contains 15 residues. Germline CDR1 reads LNHDA; CDR2 reads SQIVND (reference sequence). CDR3 loop: CASKGLAGGTGELFF. Written as DNA, the CDR3 is TGTGCCAGCAAGGGACTAGCGGGTGGAACCGGGGAGCTGTTTTTT.

Here the CDR3 DNA reads TGCAGCGTTGATTCGGTTTTGGACAGGGGGTCCTACAATGAGCAGTTCTTC. It encodes CSVDSVLDRGSYNEQFF. The V and J genes are TRBV29-1 and TRBJ2-1; 10 nucleotides align to TRBD1. This CDR3 has 17 amino acids. Losses at the gene ends were 3 bases for V and 1 base for J; bases not matched to a gene: 9. Germline V lookup: CDR1 SQVTM, CDR2 ANQGSEA.

The J gene is TRBJ1-2, the V gene TRBV27, with 9 bases matching TRBD1. Germline V gives CDR1 MNHEY, CDR2 SMNVEV (reference sequence). The CDR3 spans 15 residues. V lost 2 bases, J lost 6 bases, and 7 bases stayed unmatched. CDR3 in DNA: TGTGCCAGCAGTTTAAGGCGACAGGGGGATCATGGCTACACCTTC. As protein: CASSLRRQGDHGYTF.

This clone has only a few counts. The CDR3 region is CAVQDGGRATGELFF. CDR3 nucleotides: TGTGCCGTTCAGGACGGGGGGCGCGCCACCGGGGAGCTGTTTTTT. V gene TRBV7-7 combines with J gene TRBJ2-2; the D gene is possibly TRBD2 (7 bases). Germline assignment: CDR1 SSHAT and CDR2 FNYEAQ (reference sequence). Deletions cut 11 bases from V and 4 bases from J, with 20 bases between. The CDR3 contains 15 residues.

The V call is TRBV7-2, the J call TRBJ1-2; tentatively, D is TRBD1 (5 bases). Germline V gene sequence: CDR1 SGHTA, CDR2 FQGNSA. This CDR3 is built from 16 residues. V lost 5 bases and J 2 bases, leaving 18 bases between the germline ends. This CDR3 is CASSTITRDQNYGYTF. CDR3 sequence (DNA): TGTGCCAGCAGCACCATCACCAGGGACCAGAACTATGGCTACACCTTC.

The chain has TRBV19 and TRBJ1-1, with no clear D. The germline V gene encodes CDR1 LNHDA and CDR2 SQIVND (reference sequence). The CDR3 extends over 13 amino acids. The germline V and J ends were trimmed by 3 bases and 1 base, with 6 bases remaining between them. The CDR3 loop is CASSIKGNTEAFF. In nucleotides, the CDR3 is TGTGCCAGTAGTATTAAGGGGAACACTGAAGCTTTCTTT.

The rearrangement links TRBV7-2 to TRBJ1-1; D is perhaps TRBD1 (6 bases). Trimming removed 5 bases from V and 3 bases from J, with 10 bases in between. This CDR3 is 13 amino acids long. CDR1 SGHTA and CDR2 FQGNSA come from the germline V gene. CDR3 DNA: TGTGCCAGCAGCCCGCAGGGGTACACTGAAGCTTTCTTT. Protein: CASSPQGYTEAFF. Combining the CDR3 with reference TRBV7-2 and TRBJ1-1 gives the whole variable domain GAGVSQSPSNKVTEKGKDVELRCDPISGHTALYWYRQSLGQGLEFLIYFQGNSAPDKSGLPSDRFSAERTGGSVSTLTIQRTQQEDSAVYLCASSPQGYTEAFFGQGTRLTVV.

This chain links TRBV27 with TRBJ2-2; no definite D call. Trimming took off 4 bases at V and 1 base at J, with 7 bases between the two ends. The CDR3 extends over 14 amino acids. In germline, CDR1 is MNHEY, CDR2 SMNVEV (reference sequence). CDR3 sequence (DNA): TGTGCCAGCAGTTGGACGGTGAACACCGGGGAGCTGTTTTTT. It is translated as CASSWTVNTGELFF.

This clone was counted only a few times. This rearrangement joins TRBV20-1 to TRBJ1-1; D is ambiguous. Trimming cost V 1 base and J 6 bases, with 6 bases left between them. The CDR3 sequence is 11 residues long. Per germline, CDR1 DFQATT and CDR2 SNEGSKA (reference sequence). Written as DNA, the CDR3 is TGCAGTGCTAGAGTTCGACCTGAAGCTTTCTTT. As protein: CSARVRPEAFF.

The chain combines TRBV9 with TRBJ2-2; no clear D. V gave up 2 bases and J gave up 1 base, with 12 bases separating them. CDR1 and CDR2 (germline): SGDLS, YYNGEE. CDR3 length equals 16 residues. The CDR3 region has the DNA TGTGCCAGCAGCGTGGATTGGGCCCTGAACACCGGGGAGCTGTTTTTT. Translation gives CASSVDWALNTGELFF.

J is TRBJ2-1 and V is TRBV28; D could derive from TRBD1 or TRBD2 (6 bases each). V was cut by 3 bases and J by 2 bases, with 14 bases left in between. The CDR3 consists of 16 residues. Germline CDR1 and CDR2: MDHEN and SYDVKM. The CDR3 sequence: CASSLSGATPYNEQFF. The CDR3, as DNA: TGTGCCAGCAGTTTGTCGGGGGCGACCCCCTACAATGAGCAGTTCTTC.

The rearrangement links TRBV7-2 to TRBJ1-2; D call uncertain. Trimming removed 1 base at V and 3 bases at J, with 0 bases between. The V gene's germline CDR1 is SGHTA and CDR2 FQGNSA. This CDR3 spans 11 amino acids. This CDR3 is CASSLDYGYTF. CDR3 DNA: TGTGCCAGCAGCTTAGACTATGGCTACACCTTC.

The chain recombines TRBV21-1 with TRBJ1-2; TRBD1 reflects the table's D call only, with no check against the DNA. TRBV21-1 is marked as a pseudogene. This CDR3 has 17 residues. The CDR3 DNA sequence: TGTGCCAGCAGCAAAAGAAGTATCCCAGGGTTCAACTATGGCTACACCTTC. Protein sequence: CASSKRSIPGFNYGYTF.

The chain recombines TRBV6-5 with TRBJ1-6; 10 bases align to TRBD1. Germline CDR1 and CDR2: MNHEY and SVGAGI. This CDR3 is built from 14 residues. V lost 6 bases to trimming and J lost 7 bases; unmatched junction nucleotides: 3. The CDR3 bases are TGTGCCAGCAGGGGGGGACAGGGGAATTCACCCCTCCACTTT. The encoded protein is CASRGGQGNSPLHF.

The rearrangement uses TRBV7-2 and TRBJ1-1, with a weak D call TRBD1 (6 bases). V was cut by 5 bases and J by 1 base, with 11 bases left in between. The CDR3 is 14 amino acids. Germline values: CDR1 SGHTA, CDR2 FQGNSA. This CDR3 reads CASSVTTGNTEAFF. In nucleotides, the CDR3 is TGTGCCAGCAGCGTAACGACAGGGAACACTGAAGCTTTCTTT.

CDR3 amino acids: CASSLGTPFTDTQYF. The CDR3 nucleotides read TGCGCCAGCAGCCTCGGGACACCTTTCACAGATACGCAGTATTTT. The chain carries TRBV5-1 and TRBJ2-3; D is possibly TRBD1 (6 bases). Per the germline V gene, CDR1 is SGHRS and CDR2 is YFSETQ. V lost 4 bases, J lost 2 bases, and 14 bases lay in between. The CDR3 extends over 15 amino acids. The variable domain in full, with the rest retrieved from reference TRBV5-1 and TRBJ2-3, is KAGVTQTPRYLIKTRGQQVTLSCSPISGHRSVSWYQQTPGQGLQFLFEYFSETQRNKGNFPGRFSGRQFSNSRSEMNVSTLELGDSALYLCASSLGTPFTDTQYFGPGTRLTVL.

J is TRBJ2-5 and V is TRBV7-8; perhaps TRBD2 as D (7 bases). V lost 1 base, J lost 4 bases, and 16 bases lay in between. The CDR3 loop spans 16 amino acids. CDR1 is SGHVS and CDR2 is FQNEAQ in the germline V gene. The CDR3 region has the DNA TGTGCCAGCAGCTTAGTTGTCACGGGGGGCCGAGAGACCCAGTACTTC. Residues: CASSLVVTGGRETQYF. Full variable domain (outside the CDR3, taken from reference TRBV7-8 and TRBJ2-5): GAGVSQSPRYKVAKRGQDVALRCDPISGHVSLFWYQQALGQGPEFLTYFQNEAQLDKSGLPSDRFFAERPEGSVSTLKIQRTQQEDSAVYLCASSLVVTGGRETQYFGPGTRLLVL.

This chain joins TRBV28 and TRBJ1-2; 7 bases match TRBD1. Germline CDR1 reads MDHEN; CDR2 reads SYDVKM. There are 15 residues in the CDR3. After removal of 1 base from V and 5 bases from J, the junction contained 7 bases not matched to a gene. In DNA form, the CDR3 reads TGTGCCAGCAGTTTATCGCGGGACAGCCCTTATGGCTACACCTTC. Protein: CASSLSRDSPYGYTF.

The chain carries TRBV12-3 or TRBV12-4 and TRBJ1-5; D remains unclear. The CDR3 totals 11 residues. Deletions cut 0 bases from V and 6 bases from J, with 0 bases between. The CDR3 bases are TGTGCCAGCAGTTTAGCTCAGCCCCAGCATTTT. Amino acids: CASSLAQPQHF.

The CDR3 DNA is TGTGCCAGCAGTCCAAGACAGGGAGGCAGCAATCAGCCCCAGCATTTT. It specifies CASSPRQGGSNQPQHF. V gene TRBV27 combines with J gene TRBJ1-5; 7 nucleotides line up with TRBD1. From germline, CDR1 is MNHEY and CDR2 SMNVEV (reference sequence). The length of the CDR3 is 16 residues. With V trimmed by 5 bases and J by 1 base, 8 bases remained unmatched.

The J gene is TRBJ2-6, the V gene TRBV28, with no clear D. CDR1 and CDR2 (germline): MDHEN, SYDVKM. The CDR3 totals 15 residues. Trimming took off 5 bases at V and 1 base at J, with 9 bases between the two ends. This CDR3 reads CASSEDQSGANVLTF. CDR3 bases: TGTGCCAGCAGTGAAGACCAATCTGGGGCCAACGTCCTGACTTTC.